This TCR beta chain was obtained from a study of blood T cell repertoires in COVID-19. Study as a whole: Specimens from acute and convalescent COVID-19 originated in the United States, Italy and Spain.

Using immunoSEQ multiplex PCR, the repertoire was profiled, and TCRdb retains in-frame clones only, with some absent. This sample carries about 300,000 clones, approximately 86% of them seen once, and the ten largest clones take over 2%. The CDR3 has 17 residues. Germline CDR1 reads LGHNT; CDR2 reads FRNRAP. Germline trimming cut 3 bases from V and 5 bases from J; bases unmatched to any gene: 10. The TCR comes from a young woman who had recovered from COVID-19. The genes are TRBV12-5 and TRBJ2-5; 12 bases are a match to TRBD2. Specimen: PBMCs or T cells enriched from blood (not recorded which). CDR3 sequence: CASGFHKLAGGGETQYF. As DNA, the CDR3 is TGTGCTAGTGGTTTCCATAAACTAGCGGGGGGCGGGGAGACCCAGTACTTC.